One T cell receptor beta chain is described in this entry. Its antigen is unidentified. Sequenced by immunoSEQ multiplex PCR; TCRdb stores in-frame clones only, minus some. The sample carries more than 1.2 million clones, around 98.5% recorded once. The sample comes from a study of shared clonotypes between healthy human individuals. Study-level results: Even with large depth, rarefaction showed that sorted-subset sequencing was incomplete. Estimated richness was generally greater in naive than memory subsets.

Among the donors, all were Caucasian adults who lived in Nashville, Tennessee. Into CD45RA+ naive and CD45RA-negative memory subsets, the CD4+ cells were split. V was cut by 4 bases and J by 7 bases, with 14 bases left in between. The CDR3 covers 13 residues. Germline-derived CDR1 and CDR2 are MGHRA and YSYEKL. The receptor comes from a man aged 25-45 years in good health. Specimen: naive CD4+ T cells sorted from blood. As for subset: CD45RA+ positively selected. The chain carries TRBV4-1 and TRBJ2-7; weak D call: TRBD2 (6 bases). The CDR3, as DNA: TGCGCCAGCAGCCCTCTGGCCGGAGGGGAGCAGTACTTC. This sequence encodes CASSPLAGGEQYF.